Shown below are 17 T cell receptor beta chains from a single sample sequenced in a study of T cell responses to AZD1222 COVID-19 vaccine. Generated by immunoSEQ multiplex PCR, the TCRdb table keeps only in-frame clones and is missing some. This table has roughly 120,000 clones, more than 70% appearing once. This specimen consisted of peripheral blood, obtained 28 days after the second AZD1222 dose. These receptors all come from an adult who received the AZD1222 COVID-19 vaccine.

This rearrangement joins TRBV5-4 to TRBJ2-1; tentatively, D is TRBD2 (6 bases). Germline values: CDR1 SGHNT, CDR2 YYREEE (reference sequence). The CDR3 covers 16 residues. V was shortened by 0 bases and J by 7 bases, with 17 bases between the two germline ends. The CDR3 DNA sequence: TGTGCCAGCAGCTTGGGCCCTTCCGGGGACTGGAATGAGCAGTTCTTC. This encodes CASSLGPSGDWNEQFF.

This chain uses TRBV28 with TRBJ1-1; a possible D gene is TRBD1 (5 bases). Looked up from germline, CDR1 is MDHEN and CDR2 is SYDVKM. V gave up 1 base and J gave up 4 bases, with 13 bases separating them. The CDR3 spans 15 residues. The CDR3 coding sequence is TGTGCCAGCAGTTTATCTACCCCGGGGGGCACTGAAGCTTTCTTT. It codes for CASSLSTPGGTEAFF. The full variable domain, rest sourced from reference TRBV28 and TRBJ1-1, is DVKVTQSSRYLVKRTGEKVFLECVQDMDHENMFWYRQDPGLGLRLIYFSYDVKMKEKGDIPEGYSVSREKKERFSLILESASTNQTSMYLCASSLSTPGGTEAFFGQGTRLTVV.

The genes are TRBV30 and TRBJ2-1; D is unclear. This CDR3 contains 13 residues. Germline assignment: CDR1 GTSNPN and CDR2 SVGIG (reference sequence). V was clipped by 1 base and J by 2 bases, with 6 bases between them. CDR3 nucleotides: TGTGCCTGGAGTGCCCCCACCTACAATGAGCAGTTCTTC. This translates into CAWSAPTYNEQFF.

The sample holds one count of this clone. CDR3 DNA sequence: TGTGCCAGCAGCTTGGGGGGGACAGGGGGCTATCTGGCCCAGTACTTC. This sequence encodes CASSLGGTGGYLAQYF. The chain joins TRBV5-4 to TRBJ2-5; TRBD1 matches 12 bases. V shed 0 bases and J 9 bases; nucleotides not matched to a gene: 9. Germline CDR1 SGHNT, CDR2 YYREEE (reference sequence). This CDR3 has 16 residues.

This clone was picked up one time. The chain links TRBV5-4 to TRBJ1-2; 7 nucleotides match TRBD1. V gave up 4 bases and J gave up 5 bases; unmatched junction bases: 8. CDR1 SGHNT and CDR2 YYREEE come from the germline V gene (reference sequence). This CDR3 contains 14 residues. CDR3 bases: TGTGCCAGCAGCCCCGAGGGACAGATTTATGGCTACACCTTC. Translating gives CASSPEGQIYGYTF.

This clone was observed once. The rearrangement uses TRBV28 and TRBJ2-1; 7 nucleotides align to TRBD1. V lost 4 bases to trimming and J lost 7 bases; unmatched junction nucleotides: 7. The CDR3 extends over 14 amino acids. Looked up from germline, CDR1 is MDHEN and CDR2 is SYDVKM. The CDR3 spells CASSSRTGVNEQFF. In DNA form, the CDR3 reads TGTGCCAGCAGTTCCCGAACAGGGGTGAATGAGCAGTTCTTC.

The chain recombines TRBV5-1 with TRBJ2-2, with no clear D. Germline CDR1 SGHRS, CDR2 YFSETQ. V dropped 6 bases and J dropped 4 bases, with 13 bases sitting between them. This CDR3 contains 14 residues. Here the CDR3 DNA reads TGCGCCAGCAAGTCTTTGAGCTCCACCGGGGAGCTGTTTTTT. Protein sequence: CASKSLSSTGELFF.

This sequence joins TRBV27 and TRBJ1-2, with D tentatively TRBD1 (5 bases). The CDR3 extends over 13 amino acids. Between the trimmed V and J ends, which lost 5 bases and 7 bases, there was a span of 14 bases. Germline values: CDR1 MNHEY, CDR2 SMNVEV (reference sequence). CDR3 loop: CASSPGGAGGYTF. As DNA, the CDR3 is TGTGCCAGCAGTCCCGGAGGGGCGGGTGGCTACACCTTC.

This chain uses TRBV24-1 with TRBJ1-5; D remains unclear. CDR1 and CDR2 (germline): KGHDR, SFDVKD. This CDR3 has 13 residues. Trimming removed 6 bases at V and 5 bases at J, with 10 bases between. As DNA, the CDR3 is TGTGCCACCAGTCGATCGGTGGATCAGCCCCAGCATTTT. This translates into CATSRSVDQPQHF.

The gene calls are TRBV2 and TRBJ1-2; 7 positions match TRBD1. Germline V CDR1 and CDR2: SNHLY, FYNNEI. V lost 4 bases, J lost 3 bases, and 2 bases stayed unmatched. The CDR3 loop spans 13 amino acids. The CDR3 bases are TGTGCCAGCAGTGTTGACAGGGACTATGGCTACACCTTC. This encodes CASSVDRDYGYTF.

The V gene is TRBV28, the J gene TRBJ1-4, with D possibly being TRBD1 (6 bases). The CDR3 runs 17 residues. V shed 1 base and J shed 3 bases, with 15 bases lying between them. Per the germline V gene, CDR1 is MDHEN and CDR2 is SYDVKM. In DNA form, the CDR3 reads TGTGCCAGCAGTTTATATCCCCCGGGACACGCTAATGAAAAACTGTTTTTT. This encodes CASSLYPPGHANEKLFF. The variable domain in full, with the rest retrieved from reference TRBV28 and TRBJ1-4, is DVKVTQSSRYLVKRTGEKVFLECVQDMDHENMFWYRQDPGLGLRLIYFSYDVKMKEKGDIPEGYSVSREKKERFSLILESASTNQTSMYLCASSLYPPGHANEKLFFGSGTQLSVL.

V is TRBV7-8 and J is TRBJ1-6; tentative D call: TRBD1 (6 bases). The V and J ends lost 5 bases and 4 bases respectively, with 12 bases between them. The CDR3 contains 15 residues. The germline V gene encodes CDR1 SGHVS and CDR2 FQNEAQ. CDR3 coding DNA: TGTGCCAGCAGCGCGGAGGGGGGTTATAATTCACCCCTCCACTTT. This encodes CASSAEGGYNSPLHF.

The V gene is TRBV19, the J gene TRBJ1-6; D may be TRBD1 (5 bases). Germline CDR1 and CDR2: LNHDA and SQIVND (reference sequence). This CDR3 region has 15 residues. The V and J ends lost 3 bases and 8 bases respectively, with 14 bases between them. The CDR3 protein is CASSMTWDPDSPLHF. The CDR3 DNA reads as TGTGCCAGTAGTATGACGTGGGACCCCGATTCACCCCTCCACTTT.

V gene TRBV6-5 combines with J gene TRBJ1-5; D perhaps matches TRBD1 (5 bases). Trimming left V 4 bases short and J 8 bases short, with 15 bases between. CDR1 and CDR2 from the germline V gene are MNHEY and SVGAGI. This CDR3 spans 14 amino acids. CDR3: CASSSRRDREPQHF. CDR3 DNA sequence: TGTGCCAGCAGTTCTAGACGGGACCGGGAGCCCCAGCATTTT.

The chain uses TRBV6-2 or TRBV6-3 and TRBJ2-1; no firm D call. This CDR3 comprises 17 residues. With 2 bases removed from V and 0 bases from J, the gap between germline ends came to 14 bases. Germline CDR1 reads MNHEY; CDR2 reads SVGEGT. In DNA form, the CDR3 reads TGTGCCAGCAGTTACCGGAGTGTGTTCGGCTCCTACAATGAGCAGTTCTTC. This sequence encodes CASSYRSVFGSYNEQFF.

The chain is built from TRBV7-7 and TRBJ2-2; D is possibly TRBD1 (5 bases). Germline V CDR1 and CDR2: SSHAT, FNYEAQ (reference sequence). The CDR3 runs 16 residues. V was clipped by 5 bases and J by 0 bases, with 13 bases between them. CDR3 nucleotides: TGTGCCAGCAGCAAGAACAGGTCCCCGAACACCGGGGAGCTGTTTTTT. Its protein product is CASSKNRSPNTGELFF.

The gene calls are TRBV30 and TRBJ1-2; D gene unclear. Trimming cost V 0 bases and J 8 bases, with 10 bases left between them. CDR1 and CDR2 (germline): GTSNPN, SVGIG (reference sequence). CDR3 length: 12 amino acids. CDR3 in amino acids: CAWSVPLGGYTF. CDR3 nucleotides: TGTGCCTGGAGTGTACCCCTAGGGGGCTACACCTTC.